The clone carrying this TCR beta chain was recorded many times. What it binds is unknown. The sample is drawn from a study of spatial heterogeneity in lung cancer. Overall study: The donor population consisted of some 72 patients with untreated, early-stage non-small cell lung cancer. The follow-up PBMC samples were sequenced whenever they were available. The median time to follow-up was approximately 26 months after resection. Study-level results: Ubiquitous expanded tumor TCRs were seen in blood more at resection than at follow-up.

TCRdb independently ran MiXCR on the 5' RACE reads; one entry per CDR3 protein. The top ten hold approximately 9.8% of the sample, which has roughly 34,000 distinct CDR3 sequences, around 6.9% seen once. Time point here: blood at routine non-recurrence follow-up after resection. Whole RNA was taken from tumor, nontumor lung or frozen PBMC; it was then sequenced unsorted. The TCR originated in a male donor with early-stage non-small cell lung cancer. The starting material was PBMCs, obtained at follow-up.

Here the CDR3 reads CASSLGGYTDTQYF. The CDR3, as DNA: TGTGCCAGCAGCTTGGGGGGGTACACAGATACGCAGTATTTT. The J gene is TRBJ2-3, the V gene TRBV5-4; D could derive from TRBD1 or TRBD2 (5 bases each). CDR1 and CDR2 from the germline V gene are SGHNT and YYREEE (reference sequence). Trimming shortened V by 0 bases and J by 2 bases, and 7 bases separated the two germline ends. The CDR3 extends over 14 amino acids.